A single sample is the source of the 22 T cell receptor beta chains below, sequenced in a study of PD-1 blockade in classical Hodgkin lymphoma (dated by TCRdb to the early 2020s). Per the publication, the time point label means: cycle 1 day 1 (C1D1), immediately before nivolumab initiation. All trial patients had relapsed after autologous stem cell transplantation, with cohorts A, B and C differing in prior brentuximab vedotin exposure. Receptor amplification or capture employed the immunoSEQ multiplex PCR assay. TCRdb stores this immuneACCESS table with in-frame sequences only. Part of the clones is absent; in the studies checked, under half of the shortfall reflects unresolved V genes, and no reason is known for the rest. In this sample the table shows over 10,000 clones, around 87% of which occur a single time. The top ten constitute about 40% of the sample. This material consisted of peripheral blood mononuclear cells (PBMCs), taken at baseline. These receptors came from a human donor with classical Hodgkin lymphoma.

V usage is TRBV28 and J usage is TRBJ1-2; D might be TRBD1 (5 bases). This CDR3 is built from 13 residues. Trimming took off 3 bases at V and 8 bases at J, with 13 bases between the two ends. Germline-derived CDR1 and CDR2 are MDHEN and SYDVKM. The CDR3 nucleotides read TGTGCCAGCAGTTTGGTGGTTAGGGACGGCTACACCTTC. Translating gives CASSLVVRDGYTF.

This chain links TRBV6-4 with TRBJ1-5, with D perhaps matching TRBD1 (6 bases). Germline loops: CDR1 MRHNA, CDR2 SNTAGT. The CDR3 length is 14 residues. V was shortened by 3 bases and J by 4 bases, with 10 bases between the two germline ends. This chain's CDR3 is CASSEGQGNQPQHF. The CDR3 DNA reads TGTGCCAGCAGTGAGGGCCAGGGGAATCAGCCCCAGCATTTT.

The chain employs TRBV7-2 and TRBJ1-5; 7 bases are a match to TRBD1. Germline assignment: CDR1 SGHTA and CDR2 FQGNSA. V shed 1 base and J 7 bases; nucleotides not matched to a gene: 7. CDR3 length: 15 amino acids. The CDR3 reads CASSLDRGGQQPQHF. CDR3 bases: TGTGCCAGCAGCTTAGACAGGGGAGGTCAACAGCCCCAGCATTTT.

This chain uses TRBV7-2 with TRBJ2-7, with TRBD2 matching over 12 bases. The CDR3 contains 17 residues. CDR1 and CDR2 from the germline V gene are SGHTA and FQGNSA. V lost 1 base to trimming and J lost 5 bases; unmatched junction nucleotides: 9. In DNA, the CDR3 is TGTGCCAGCAGCTTAGTGTGGCTAGCGGGGGGGCGGGACGAGCAGTACTTC. Protein product: CASSLVWLAGGRDEQYF.

This chain uses TRBV6-5 with TRBJ2-7; 7 bases fit TRBD2. Germline V gene lookup returns CDR1 MNHEY and CDR2 SVGAGI. Trimming removed 2 bases from V and 2 bases from J; junction bases left unmatched: 6. This CDR3 comprises 15 residues. In DNA form, the CDR3 reads TGTGCCAGCAGTTACCTAGCGGAGTCAACCTACGAGCAGTACTTC. It encodes CASSYLAESTYEQYF.

The rearrangement links TRBV7-7 to TRBJ2-2, with D hard to call. V was trimmed by 4 bases and J by 6 bases, leaving 12 bases between them. This CDR3 comprises 14 residues. The germline V gene has CDR1 SSHAT and CDR2 FNYEAQ (reference sequence). In nucleotides, the CDR3 is TGTGCCAGCAGCTCACAAGTGGAAGCCGGGGAGCTGTTTTTT. Translating it yields CASSSQVEAGELFF.

This chain links TRBV5-1 with TRBJ2-1, with 12 bases matching TRBD2. The CDR3 extends over 16 amino acids. After removal of 7 bases from V and 3 bases from J, the junction contained 8 bases not matched to a gene. CDR1 and CDR2 from the germline V gene are SGHRS and YFSETQ. CDR3 sequence (DNA): TGCGCCAGCTACCCCCCGGGACTAGCGGGCTACAATGAGCAGTTCTTC. Protein: CASYPPGLAGYNEQFF.

This sequence joins TRBV19 and TRBJ1-2, with TRBD1 matching 9 bases. V shed 5 bases and J 7 bases; nucleotides not matched to a gene: 8. The CDR3 has 14 residues. CDR1 and CDR2 (germline): LNHDA, SQIVND (reference sequence). The CDR3 sequence is CASSPQGQGRGYTF. The CDR3 DNA sequence: TGTGCCAGTAGTCCCCAGGGACAGGGCCGTGGCTACACCTTC.

V and J are TRBV11-2 and TRBJ2-7; TRBD2 matches at 12 bases. This CDR3 is 17 amino acids long. Germline assignment: CDR1 SGHAT and CDR2 FQNNGV. The trim removed 1 base at V and 0 bases at J, leaving 4 bases unmatched. CDR3 in amino acids: CASSLAQTSGSSYEQYF. CDR3 coding DNA: TGTGCCAGCAGCTTAGCCCAGACTAGCGGGAGCTCCTACGAGCAGTACTTC. The entire variable domain, with the rest obtained from reference TRBV11-2 and TRBJ2-7, is as follows: EAGVAQSPRYKIIEKRQSVAFWCNPISGHATLYWYQQILGQGPKLLIQFQNNGVVDDSQLPKDRFSAERLKGVDSTLKIQPAKLEDSAVYLCASSLAQTSGSSYEQYFGPGTRLTVT.

The gene calls are TRBV5-1 and TRBJ2-2; D possibly corresponds to TRBD1 (6 bases). There are 19 residues in the CDR3. With 2 bases removed from V and 0 bases from J, the gap between germline ends came to 20 bases. CDR1 SGHRS and CDR2 YFSETQ come from the germline V gene. CDR3 protein: CASSFFLTGSNPNTGELFF. CDR3 nucleotide sequence: TGCGCCAGCAGCTTCTTTTTAACAGGGTCCAACCCGAACACCGGGGAGCTGTTTTTT.

The V gene is TRBV7-8, the J gene TRBJ2-1; 7 bases fit TRBD2. After removal of 3 bases from V and 4 bases from J, the junction contained 6 bases not matched to a gene. Germline lookup yields CDR1 SGHVS and CDR2 FQNEAQ. The CDR3 sequence is 15 residues long. CDR3 sequence reads: CASSLTGGTYNEQFF. CDR3 sequence (DNA): TGTGCCAGCAGCTTGACGGGAGGAACTTACAATGAGCAGTTCTTC.

This clone showed up just a few times. The chain carries TRBV28 and TRBJ2-5; 10 bases line up with TRBD1. The ends lost 3 bases at V and 7 bases at J; junction bases unmatched: 23. The CDR3 sequence is 20 residues long. CDR1 and CDR2 (germline): MDHEN, SYDVKM. This CDR3 reads CASSLRAKLARQGARGTQYF. The CDR3 DNA reads as TGTGCCAGCAGTTTGAGGGCGAAGTTGGCGCGACAGGGGGCGAGGGGGACCCAGTACTTC.

This chain links TRBV28 with TRBJ2-5, with 10 nucleotides matching TRBD2. Germline CDR1 reads MDHEN; CDR2 reads SYDVKM. CDR3 length: 16 amino acids. With V trimmed by 3 bases and J by 3 bases, 7 bases remained unmatched. The CDR3 here is CASSLGTSATEETQYF. CDR3 in DNA: TGTGCCAGCAGTTTGGGGACTAGCGCTACAGAAGAGACCCAGTACTTC. Together with reference TRBV28 and TRBJ2-5, the CDR3 gives the full variable domain: DVKVTQSSRYLVKRTGEKVFLECVQDMDHENMFWYRQDPGLGLRLIYFSYDVKMKEKGDIPEGYSVSREKKERFSLILESASTNQTSMYLCASSLGTSATEETQYFGPGTRLLVL.

The genes are TRBV2 and TRBJ1-6, with TRBD1 matching over 8 bases. The germline V gene has CDR1 SNHLY and CDR2 FYNNEI. J was trimmed by 8 bases and V by 6 bases; bases with no gene match: 6. This CDR3 contains 14 residues. The DNA for the CDR3 is TGTGCCAGCAGGACAGGGGTTTTAGATTCACCCCTCCACTTT. It encodes CASRTGVLDSPLHF.

The rearrangement uses TRBV6-6 and TRBJ1-2; 11 bases line up with TRBD1. V lost 5 bases to trimming and J lost 8 bases; unmatched junction nucleotides: 10. CDR3 length equals 15 residues. Germline-derived CDR1 and CDR2 are MNHNY and SVGAGI (reference sequence). CDR3 residues: CASSDGQGARWGYTF. The DNA for the CDR3 is TGTGCCAGCAGTGACGGACAGGGGGCCCGTTGGGGCTACACCTTC.

This clone is a singleton in its sample. V and J are TRBV10-1 and TRBJ2-7; D gene uncertain. Trimming left V 1 base short and J 3 bases short, with 7 bases between. There are 13 residues in the CDR3. In germline, CDR1 is WNHNN, CDR2 SYGVQD (reference sequence). The chain's CDR3 is CASSEYPDYEQYF. In DNA form, the CDR3 reads TGCGCCAGCAGTGAGTACCCGGACTACGAGCAGTACTTC.

The rearrangement uses TRBV18 and TRBJ2-1; D is perhaps TRBD1 or TRBD2 (5 bases each). The germline V and J ends were trimmed by 0 bases and 9 bases, with 12 bases remaining between them. The CDR3 is made up of 14 amino acids. From germline, CDR1 is KGHSH and CDR2 LQKENI. The DNA of the CDR3 is TGTGCCAGCTCACCACCGGGGTATGGGGGTGAGCAGTTCTTC. Amino acids: CASSPPGYGGEQFF.

This clone was observed once. The chain employs TRBV5-4 and TRBJ1-2; no definite D call. The germline V and J ends were trimmed by 4 bases and 5 bases, with 12 bases remaining between them. Per germline, CDR1 SGHNT and CDR2 YYREEE (reference sequence). The CDR3 length is 13 residues. CDR3 residues: CASSLGFRYGYTF. The CDR3 DNA follows: TGTGCCAGCAGCCTAGGGTTTCGGTATGGCTACACCTTC. Filled out from reference TRBV5-4 and TRBJ1-2, the complete variable domain reads ETGVTQSPTHLIKTRGQQVTLRCSSQSGHNTVSWYQQALGQGPQFIFQYYREEENGRGNFPPRFSGLQFPNYSSELNVNALELDDSALYLCASSLGFRYGYTFGSGTRLTVV.

The V call is TRBV10-3, the J call TRBJ2-1; the match to TRBD2 covers 7 bases. With 10 bases clipped from V and 2 bases from J, the junction kept 11 bases outside the gene matches. Germline V gene sequence: CDR1 ENHRY, CDR2 SYGVKD. The CDR3 has 15 amino acids. The CDR3 sequence is CASTERGLTYNEQFF. CDR3 sequence (DNA): TGTGCCAGCACCGAACGGGGACTAACCTACAATGAGCAGTTCTTC.

The chain links TRBV5-6 to TRBJ2-7, with D hard to call. Germline loops: CDR1 SGHDT, CDR2 YYEEEE. The CDR3 covers 12 residues. V lost 0 bases and J 6 bases, leaving 7 bases between the germline ends. As DNA, the CDR3 is TGTGCCAGCAGCTTGGGGGTAGGCGAGCAGTACTTC. This encodes CASSLGVGEQYF.

The genes are TRBV9 and TRBJ2-7; 7 nucleotides agree with TRBD1. The trim removed 3 bases at V and 0 bases at J, leaving 6 bases unmatched. The germline gives CDR1 SGDLS, CDR2 YYNGEE. This CDR3 spans 15 amino acids. CDR3 residues: CASSAGTVTSYEQYF. DNA for the CDR3: TGTGCCAGCAGCGCTGGGACAGTGACCTCCTACGAGCAGTACTTC.

The rearrangement links TRBV7-9 to TRBJ2-7; 7 bases line up with TRBD1. The CDR3 contains 16 residues. The junction had 13 bases not matched to a gene; V was cut back by 5 bases and J by 3 bases. Germline CDR1 and CDR2: SEHNR and FQNEAQ (reference sequence). This chain's CDR3 is CASSPRQGQNYYEQYF. The CDR3 DNA sequence: TGTGCCAGCAGCCCCCGACAGGGCCAAAACTACTACGAGCAGTACTTC.